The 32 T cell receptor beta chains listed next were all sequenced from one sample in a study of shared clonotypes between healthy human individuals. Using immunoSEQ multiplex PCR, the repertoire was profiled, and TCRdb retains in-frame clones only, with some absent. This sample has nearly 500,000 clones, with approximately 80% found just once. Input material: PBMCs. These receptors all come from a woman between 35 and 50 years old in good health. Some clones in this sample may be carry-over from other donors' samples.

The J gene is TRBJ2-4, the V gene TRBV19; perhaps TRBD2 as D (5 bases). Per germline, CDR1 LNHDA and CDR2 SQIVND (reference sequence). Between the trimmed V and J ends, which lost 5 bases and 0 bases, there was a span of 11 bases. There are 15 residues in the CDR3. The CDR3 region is CASSPWSGAKNIQYF. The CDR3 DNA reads TGTGCCAGTAGTCCCTGGAGCGGAGCCAAAAACATTCAGTACTTC.

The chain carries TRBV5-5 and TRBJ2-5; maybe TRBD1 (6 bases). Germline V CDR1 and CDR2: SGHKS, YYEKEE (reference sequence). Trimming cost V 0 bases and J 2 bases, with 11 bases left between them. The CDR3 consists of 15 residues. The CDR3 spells CASSLGTTGQETQYF. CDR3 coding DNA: TGTGCCAGCAGCTTGGGGACGACAGGACAAGAGACCCAGTACTTC.

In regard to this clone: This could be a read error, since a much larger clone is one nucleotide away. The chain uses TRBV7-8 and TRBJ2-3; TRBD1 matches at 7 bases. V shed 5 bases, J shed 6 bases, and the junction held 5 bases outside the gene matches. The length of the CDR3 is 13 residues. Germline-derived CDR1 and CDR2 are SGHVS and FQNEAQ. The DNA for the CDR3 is TGTGCCAGCAGCATATCCAGGGGGGATACGCAGTATTTT. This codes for CASSISRGDTQYF.

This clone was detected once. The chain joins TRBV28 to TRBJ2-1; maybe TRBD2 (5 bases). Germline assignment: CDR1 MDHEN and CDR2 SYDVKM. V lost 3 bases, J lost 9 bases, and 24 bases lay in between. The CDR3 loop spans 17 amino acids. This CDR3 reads CASSFAGFAYAGGEQFF. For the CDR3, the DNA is TGTGCCAGCAGTTTCGCGGGCTTCGCCTATGCTGGAGGTGAGCAGTTCTTC. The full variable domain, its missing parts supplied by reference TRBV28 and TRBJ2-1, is DVKVTQSSRYLVKRTGEKVFLECVQDMDHENMFWYRQDPGLGLRLIYFSYDVKMKEKGDIPEGYSVSREKKERFSLILESASTNQTSMYLCASSFAGFAYAGGEQFFGPGTRLTVL.

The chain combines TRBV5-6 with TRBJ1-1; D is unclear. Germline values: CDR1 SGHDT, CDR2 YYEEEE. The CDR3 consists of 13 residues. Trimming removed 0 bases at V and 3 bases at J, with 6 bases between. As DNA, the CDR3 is TGTGCCAGCAGCTTGGTGGGTGACACTGAAGCTTTCTTT. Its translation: CASSLVGDTEAFF.

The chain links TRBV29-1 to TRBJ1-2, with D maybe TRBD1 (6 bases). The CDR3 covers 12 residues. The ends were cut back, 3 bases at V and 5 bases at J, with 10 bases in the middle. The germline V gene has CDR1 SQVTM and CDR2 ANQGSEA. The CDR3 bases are TGCAGCGTTGAGGGGGCCGGGTATGGCTACACCTTC. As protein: CSVEGAGYGYTF. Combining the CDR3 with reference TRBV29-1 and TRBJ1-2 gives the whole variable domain SAVISQKPSRDICQRGTSLTIQCQVDSQVTMMFWYRQQPGQSLTLIATANQGSEATYESGFVIDKFPISRPNLTFSTLTVSNMSPEDSSIYLCSVEGAGYGYTFGSGTRLTVV.

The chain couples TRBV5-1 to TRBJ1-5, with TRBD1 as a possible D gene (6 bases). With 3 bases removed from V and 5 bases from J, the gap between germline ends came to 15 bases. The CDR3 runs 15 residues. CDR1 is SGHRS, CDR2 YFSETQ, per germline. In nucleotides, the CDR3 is TGCGCCAGCAGCTCCGAGGGGGGAAGGCATCAGCCCCAGCATTTT. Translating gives CASSSEGGRHQPQHF.

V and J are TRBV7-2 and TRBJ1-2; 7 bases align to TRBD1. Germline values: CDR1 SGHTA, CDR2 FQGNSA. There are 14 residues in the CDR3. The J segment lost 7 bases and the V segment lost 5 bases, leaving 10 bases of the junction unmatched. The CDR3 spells CASSPYGTDPGYTF. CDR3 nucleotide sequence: TGTGCCAGCAGCCCCTACGGGACAGATCCTGGCTACACCTTC.

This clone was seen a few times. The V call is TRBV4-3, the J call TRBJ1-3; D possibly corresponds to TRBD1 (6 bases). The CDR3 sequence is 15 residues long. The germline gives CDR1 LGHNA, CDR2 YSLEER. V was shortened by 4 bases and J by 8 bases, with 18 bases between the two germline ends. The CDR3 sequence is CASSRSLGPGDTIYF. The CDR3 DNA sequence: TGCGCCAGCAGCCGCTCCTTGGGGCCAGGGGACACCATATATTTT.

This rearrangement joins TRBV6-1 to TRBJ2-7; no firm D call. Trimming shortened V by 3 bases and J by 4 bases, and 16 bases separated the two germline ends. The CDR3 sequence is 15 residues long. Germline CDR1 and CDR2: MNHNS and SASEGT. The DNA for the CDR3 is TGTGCCAGCAGTGAGGGTGAAGGGCCCCAATACGAGCAGTACTTC. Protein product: CASSEGEGPQYEQYF.

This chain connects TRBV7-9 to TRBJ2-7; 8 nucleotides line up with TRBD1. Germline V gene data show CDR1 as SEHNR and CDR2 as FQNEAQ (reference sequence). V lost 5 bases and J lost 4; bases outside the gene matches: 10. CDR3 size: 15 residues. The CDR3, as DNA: TGTGCCAGCAGCCCCCGGACAGGGTTTGGATACGAGCAGTACTTC. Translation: CASSPRTGFGYEQYF.

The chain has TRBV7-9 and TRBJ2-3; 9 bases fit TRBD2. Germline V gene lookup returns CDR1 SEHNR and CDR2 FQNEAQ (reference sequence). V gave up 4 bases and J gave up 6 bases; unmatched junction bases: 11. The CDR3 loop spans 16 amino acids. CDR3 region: CASSSTQTSGPDTQYF. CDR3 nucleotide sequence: TGTGCCAGCAGCTCTACCCAGACTAGCGGACCGGATACGCAGTATTTT.

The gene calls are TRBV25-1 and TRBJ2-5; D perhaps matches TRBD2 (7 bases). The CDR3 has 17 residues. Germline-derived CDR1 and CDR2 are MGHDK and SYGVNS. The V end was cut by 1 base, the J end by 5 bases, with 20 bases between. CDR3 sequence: CASSEWEGRTQGETQYF. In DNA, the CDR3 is TGTGCCAGCAGTGAATGGGAGGGCAGGACCCAGGGGGAGACCCAGTACTTC.

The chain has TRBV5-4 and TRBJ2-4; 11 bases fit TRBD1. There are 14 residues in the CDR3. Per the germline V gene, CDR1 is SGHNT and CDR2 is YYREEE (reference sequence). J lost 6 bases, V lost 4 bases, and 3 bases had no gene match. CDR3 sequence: CASSPGQGGNIQYF. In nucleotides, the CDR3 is TGTGCCAGCAGCCCGGGACAGGGGGGAAACATTCAGTACTTC.

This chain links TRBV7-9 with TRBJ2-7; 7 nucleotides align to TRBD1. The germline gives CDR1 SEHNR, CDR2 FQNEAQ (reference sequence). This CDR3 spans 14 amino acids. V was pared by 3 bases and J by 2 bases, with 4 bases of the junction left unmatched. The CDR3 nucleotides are TGTGCCAGCAGCTTTGGGACAGTACCCTACGAGCAGTACTTC. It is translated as CASSFGTVPYEQYF. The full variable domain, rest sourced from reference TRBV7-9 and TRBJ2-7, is DTGVSQNPRHKITKRGQNVTFRCDPISEHNRLYWYRQTLGQGPEFLTYFQNEAQLEKSRLLSDRFSAERPKGSFSTLEIQRTEQGDSAMYLCASSFGTVPYEQYFGPGTRLTVT.

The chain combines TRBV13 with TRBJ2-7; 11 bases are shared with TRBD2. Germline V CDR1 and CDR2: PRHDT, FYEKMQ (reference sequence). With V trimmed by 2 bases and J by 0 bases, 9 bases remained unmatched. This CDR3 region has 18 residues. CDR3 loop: CASSLRLAGGGGSYEQYF. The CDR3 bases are TGTGCCAGCAGCTTACGTCTAGCGGGAGGAGGTGGCTCCTACGAGCAGTACTTC.

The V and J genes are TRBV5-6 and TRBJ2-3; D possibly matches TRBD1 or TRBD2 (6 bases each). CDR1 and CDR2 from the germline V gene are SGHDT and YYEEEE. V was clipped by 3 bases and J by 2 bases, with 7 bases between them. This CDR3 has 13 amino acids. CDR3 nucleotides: TGTGCCAGCAGCTGGGGGGCCACAGATACGCAGTATTTT. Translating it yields CASSWGATDTQYF.

The CDR3 loop is CASKVRGQSYEQYF. For the CDR3, the DNA is TGTGCCAGCAAAGTAAGGGGACAGTCCTACGAGCAGTACTTC. V gene TRBV2 combines with J gene TRBJ2-7, with 7 bases aligning to TRBD1. In germline, CDR1 is SNHLY, CDR2 FYNNEI. V lost 7 bases to trimming and J lost 1 base; unmatched junction nucleotides: 7. There are 14 residues in the CDR3.

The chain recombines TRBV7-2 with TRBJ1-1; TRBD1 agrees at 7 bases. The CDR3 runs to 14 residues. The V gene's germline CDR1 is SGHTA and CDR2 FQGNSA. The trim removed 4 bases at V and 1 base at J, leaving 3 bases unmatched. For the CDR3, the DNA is TGTGCCAGCAGCTCCTCAGGGGGGAACACTGAAGCTTTCTTT. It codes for CASSSSGGNTEAFF.

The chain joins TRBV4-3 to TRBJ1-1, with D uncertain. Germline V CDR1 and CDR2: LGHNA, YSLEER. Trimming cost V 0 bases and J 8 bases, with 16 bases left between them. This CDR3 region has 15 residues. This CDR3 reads CASSQDGEFSHEAFF. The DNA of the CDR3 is TGCGCCAGCAGCCAAGATGGCGAGTTTTCTCACGAAGCTTTCTTT.

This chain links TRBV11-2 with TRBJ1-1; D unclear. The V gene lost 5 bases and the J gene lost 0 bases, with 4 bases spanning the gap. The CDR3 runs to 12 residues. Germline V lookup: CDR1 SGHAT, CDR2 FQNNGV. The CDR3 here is CASSLLNTEAFF. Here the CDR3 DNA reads TGTGCCAGCAGCCTTCTGAACACTGAAGCTTTCTTT.

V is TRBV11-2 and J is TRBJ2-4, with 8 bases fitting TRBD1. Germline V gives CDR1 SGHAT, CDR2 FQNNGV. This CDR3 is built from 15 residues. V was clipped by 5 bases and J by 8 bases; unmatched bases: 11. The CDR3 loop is CASSRNPGGTDIQYF. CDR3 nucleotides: TGTGCCAGCAGCCGAAACCCAGGGGGCACAGACATTCAGTACTTC.

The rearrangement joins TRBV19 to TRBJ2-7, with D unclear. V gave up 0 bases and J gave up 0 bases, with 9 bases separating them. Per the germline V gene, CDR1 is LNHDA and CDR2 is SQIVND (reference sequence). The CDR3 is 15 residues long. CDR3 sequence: CASSIDAVSSYEQYF. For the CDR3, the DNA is TGTGCCAGTAGTATAGATGCAGTTAGCTCCTACGAGCAGTACTTC.

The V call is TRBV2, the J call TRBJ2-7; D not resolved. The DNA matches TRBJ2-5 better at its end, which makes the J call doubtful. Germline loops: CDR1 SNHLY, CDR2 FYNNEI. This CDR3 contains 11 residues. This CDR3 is CASSEEETQYF. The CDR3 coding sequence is TGTGCCAGCAGTGAGGAAGAGACCCAGTACTTC.

CDR3 DNA sequence: TGTGCCAGTAGTATAGAAGGGGACACGAAGCAAGATACGCAGTATTTT. Its protein is CASSIEGDTKQDTQYF. This chain uses TRBV19 with TRBJ2-3; D is possibly TRBD1 (6 bases). The CDR3 totals 16 residues. Germline V gives CDR1 LNHDA, CDR2 SQIVND (reference sequence). The germline V and J ends were trimmed by 0 bases and 5 bases, with 15 bases remaining between them.

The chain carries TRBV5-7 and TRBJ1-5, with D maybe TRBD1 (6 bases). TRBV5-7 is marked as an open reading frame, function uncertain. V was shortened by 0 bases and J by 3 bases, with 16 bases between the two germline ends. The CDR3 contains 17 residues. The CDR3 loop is CASSLGAGVDHNQPQHF. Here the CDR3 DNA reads TGTGCCAGCAGCTTGGGGGCAGGGGTCGACCACAATCAGCCCCAGCATTTT.

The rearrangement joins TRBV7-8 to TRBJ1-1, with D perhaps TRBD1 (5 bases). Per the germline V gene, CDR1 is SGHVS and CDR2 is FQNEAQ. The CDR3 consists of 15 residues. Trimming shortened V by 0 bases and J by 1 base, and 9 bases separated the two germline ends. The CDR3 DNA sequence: TGTGCCAGCAGCTTAGCGGGACGGGGGAACACTGAAGCTTTCTTT. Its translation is CASSLAGRGNTEAFF.

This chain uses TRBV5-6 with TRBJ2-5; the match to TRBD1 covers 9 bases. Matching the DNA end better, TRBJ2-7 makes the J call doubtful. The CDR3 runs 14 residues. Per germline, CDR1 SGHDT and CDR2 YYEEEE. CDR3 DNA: TGTGCCAGCAGCTTTGGGACAGGGTTCCACGAGCAGTACTTC. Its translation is CASSFGTGFHEQYF.

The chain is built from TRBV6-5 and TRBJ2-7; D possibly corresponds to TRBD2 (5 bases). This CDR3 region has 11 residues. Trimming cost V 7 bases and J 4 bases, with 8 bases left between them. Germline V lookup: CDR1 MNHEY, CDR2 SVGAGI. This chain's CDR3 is CASTDYYEQYF. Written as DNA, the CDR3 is TGTGCCAGCACCGACTATTACGAGCAGTACTTC.

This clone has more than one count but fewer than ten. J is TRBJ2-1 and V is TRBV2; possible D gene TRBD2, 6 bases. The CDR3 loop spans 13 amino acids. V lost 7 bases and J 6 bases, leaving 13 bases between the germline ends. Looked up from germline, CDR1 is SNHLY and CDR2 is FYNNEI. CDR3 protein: CASTRGGSNEQFF. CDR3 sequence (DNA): TGTGCCAGCACCCGCGGAGGGTCCAATGAGCAGTTCTTC.

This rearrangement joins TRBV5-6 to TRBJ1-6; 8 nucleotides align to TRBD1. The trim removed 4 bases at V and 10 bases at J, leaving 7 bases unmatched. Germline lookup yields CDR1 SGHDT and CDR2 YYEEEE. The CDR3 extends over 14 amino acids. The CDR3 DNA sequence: TGTGCCAGCAGCCCTGGACAGGGTCGGTCACCCCTCCACTTT. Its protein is CASSPGQGRSPLHF.

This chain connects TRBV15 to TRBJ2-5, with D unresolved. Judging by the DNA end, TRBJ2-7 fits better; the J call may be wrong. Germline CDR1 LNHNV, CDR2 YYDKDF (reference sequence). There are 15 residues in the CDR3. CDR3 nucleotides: TGTGCCACCGGATCCTACGACACCGGGCGCCACGAGCAGTACTTC. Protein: CATGSYDTGRHEQYF.